Listed below are T cell receptor beta chains from one sample, sequenced in a study of blood T cell repertoires in COVID-19. Data came from immunoSEQ multiplex PCR; TCRdb stores just in-frame clones and leaves some out. The sample has about 53,000 clones, approximately 82% seen once. Material: peripheral blood. Source of these receptors: a human donor in a cohort sampled during active COVID-19. The CDR3 runs from the conserved cysteine through the conserved F or W. D genes are given only for firm matches. Not all rows give a size; the values are once, few, many and, for expanded clones, a class.

j_call: TRBJ2-7
v_call: TRBV7-8
d_call: TRBD1
clone_size: NA
cdr3_length: 15
cdr3_aa: CASSPGTGEFYEQYF
cdr3_nt: TGTGCCAGCAGTCCCGGGACAGGGGAGTTCTACGAGCAGTACTTC

j_call: TRBJ2-7
v_call: TRBV29-1
d_call: TRBD2
clone_size: NA
cdr3_length: 15
cdr3_aa: CSVVGGRESRDEQYF
cdr3_nt: TGCAGCGTTGTAGGCGGGAGGGAAAGTCGCGACGAGCAGTACTTC

j_call: TRBJ2-1
v_call: TRBV3-1/TRBV3-2
d_call: TRBD2
clone_size: NA
cdr3_length: 17
cdr3_aa: CASTQTSGGTTYNEQFF
cdr3_nt: TGTGCCAGCACCCAGACTAGCGGGGGAACCACCTACAATGAGCAGTTCTTC

j_call: TRBJ1-4
v_call: TRBV5-4
d_call: NA
clone_size: NA
cdr3_length: 15
cdr3_aa: CASSYPGGPNEKLFF
cdr3_nt: TGTGCCAGCAGCTACCCCGGGGGACCAAATGAAAAACTGTTTTTT

j_call: TRBJ1-5
v_call: TRBV30
d_call: TRBD1
clone_size: few
cdr3_length: 15
cdr3_aa: CAWSEGQGARQPQHF
cdr3_nt: TGTGCCTGGAGTGAGGGACAGGGGGCAAGGCAGCCCCAGCATTTT

j_call: TRBJ2-5
v_call: TRBV28
d_call: NA
clone_size: NA
cdr3_length: 14
cdr3_aa: CASSSSLGRETQYF
cdr3_nt: TGTGCCAGCAGTTCCTCATTGGGGAGAGAGACCCAGTACTTC

j_call: TRBJ1-2
v_call: TRBV4-2
d_call: TRBD1
clone_size: NA
cdr3_length: 16
cdr3_aa: CASSQDGQGLPYGYTF
cdr3_nt: TGTGCCAGCAGCCAAGATGGACAGGGATTGCCCTATGGCTACACCTTC

j_call: TRBJ2-1
v_call: TRBV4-1
d_call: TRBD2
clone_size: NA
cdr3_length: 16
cdr3_aa: CASSPFERGGGTEQFF
cdr3_nt: TGCGCCAGCAGCCCGTTCGAGCGGGGGGGTGGGACCGAGCAGTTCTTC

j_call: TRBJ2-3
v_call: TRBV6-1
d_call: TRBD2
clone_size: NA
cdr3_length: 18
cdr3_aa: CASSETSKSTWEADTQYF
cdr3_nt: TGTGCCAGCAGTGAGACTAGCAAGTCTACGTGGGAGGCAGATACGCAGTATTTT

j_call: TRBJ1-5
v_call: TRBV7-2
d_call: NA
clone_size: NA
cdr3_length: 14
cdr3_aa: CASSSTGLGQPQHF
cdr3_nt: TGTGCCAGCAGCTCAACAGGGCTGGGGCAGCCCCAGCATTTT

j_call: TRBJ1-6
v_call: TRBV2
d_call: NA
clone_size: NA
cdr3_length: 14
cdr3_aa: CASSDTLIGSPLHF
cdr3_nt: TGTGCCAGCAGTGATACCCTTATCGGGTCACCCCTCCACTTT

j_call: TRBJ2-3
v_call: TRBV18
d_call: TRBD2
clone_size: NA
cdr3_length: 15
cdr3_aa: CASSPGLAGTDTQYF
cdr3_nt: TGTGCCAGCTCACCAGGCCTAGCGGGCACAGATACGCAGTATTTT

j_call: TRBJ2-6
v_call: TRBV5-1
d_call: NA
clone_size: NA
cdr3_length: 15
cdr3_aa: CASSFRGDGANVLTF
cdr3_nt: TGCGCCAGCAGCTTCAGGGGGGATGGGGCCAACGTCCTGACTTTC

j_call: TRBJ2-1
v_call: TRBV30
d_call: TRBD1
clone_size: NA
cdr3_length: 14
cdr3_aa: CAWSRGTGGYEQFF
cdr3_nt: TGTGCCTGGAGTAGAGGGACAGGAGGCTATGAGCAGTTCTTC

j_call: TRBJ1-6
v_call: TRBV19
d_call: NA
clone_size: NA
cdr3_length: 15
cdr3_aa: CASSITGGYNSPLHF
cdr3_nt: TGTGCCAGTAGTATCACGGGGGGCTATAATTCACCCCTCCACTTT

j_call: TRBJ1-5
v_call: TRBV28
d_call: NA
clone_size: few
cdr3_length: 14
cdr3_aa: CASSLGARNQPQHF
cdr3_nt: TGTGCCAGCAGTTTAGGGGCACGCAATCAGCCCCAGCATTTT

j_call: TRBJ1-2
v_call: TRBV19
d_call: NA
clone_size: NA
cdr3_length: 13
cdr3_aa: CASTPPQDRGYTF
cdr3_nt: TGTGCCAGTACCCCGCCGCAGGACAGAGGCTACACCTTC

j_call: TRBJ2-1
v_call: TRBV7-6
d_call: TRBD2
clone_size: NA
cdr3_length: 15
cdr3_aa: CASSPSGRAGNEQFF
cdr3_nt: TGTGCCAGCAGCCCGAGCGGGAGGGCCGGGAATGAGCAGTTCTTC

j_call: TRBJ1-1
v_call: TRBV4-3
d_call: TRBD1
clone_size: NA
cdr3_length: 14
cdr3_aa: CASSQSLLTGHAFF
cdr3_nt: TGCGCCAGCAGCCAAAGCCTCCTGACAGGGCATGCTTTCTTT

j_call: TRBJ1-4
v_call: TRBV4-1
d_call: NA
clone_size: NA
cdr3_length: 15
cdr3_aa: CASSQVRLREEKLFF
cdr3_nt: TGCGCCAGCAGCCAAGTACGGCTAAGGGAGGAAAAACTGTTTTTT

j_call: TRBJ2-1
v_call: TRBV29-1
d_call: TRBD2
clone_size: NA
cdr3_length: 13
cdr3_aa: CSVGLAGGNEQFF
cdr3_nt: TGCAGCGTCGGACTAGCGGGGGGCAATGAGCAGTTCTTC

j_call: TRBJ1-6
v_call: TRBV30
d_call: NA
clone_size: NA
cdr3_length: 15
cdr3_aa: CAWSVRGGGNSPLHF
cdr3_nt: TGTGCCTGGAGTGTACGAGGGGGTGGGAATTCACCCCTCCACTTT

j_call: TRBJ2-5
v_call: TRBV29-1
d_call: NA
clone_size: NA
cdr3_length: 15
cdr3_aa: CSVDPHARAGETQYF
cdr3_nt: TGCAGCGTTGATCCTCACGCGCGGGCGGGGGAGACCCAGTACTTC

j_call: TRBJ1-4
v_call: TRBV19
d_call: TRBD1
clone_size: NA
cdr3_length: 15
cdr3_aa: CASSSGTAVDEKLFF
cdr3_nt: TGTGCCAGTAGTAGCGGGACAGCCGTCGATGAAAAACTGTTTTTT

j_call: TRBJ2-7
v_call: TRBV6-5
d_call: TRBD2
clone_size: NA
cdr3_length: 15
cdr3_aa: CASRHTSGSSYEQYF
cdr3_nt: TGTGCCAGCAGACATACTAGCGGGAGCTCCTACGAGCAGTACTTC

j_call: TRBJ2-1
v_call: TRBV24-1
d_call: TRBD2
clone_size: NA
cdr3_length: 14
cdr3_aa: CATSDSRGVNEQFF
cdr3_nt: TGTGCCACCAGTGATTCTCGGGGGGTCAATGAGCAGTTCTTC

j_call: TRBJ1-4
v_call: TRBV29-1
d_call: NA
clone_size: NA
cdr3_length: 15
cdr3_aa: CSVGARGLTNEKLFF
cdr3_nt: TGCAGCGTTGGAGCGAGGGGGTTAACTAATGAAAAACTGTTTTTT

j_call: TRBJ2-2
v_call: TRBV7-3
d_call: NA
clone_size: NA
cdr3_length: 15
cdr3_aa: CASSLNGRNTGELFF
cdr3_nt: TGTGCCAGCAGCTTAAACGGGAGAAACACCGGGGAGCTGTTTTTT

j_call: TRBJ2-7
v_call: TRBV15
d_call: NA
clone_size: medium-sized
cdr3_length: 12
cdr3_aa: CATSRGVSEQYF
cdr3_nt: TGTGCCACCAGCAGAGGCGTTAGCGAGCAGTACTTC

j_call: TRBJ2-5
v_call: TRBV5-8
d_call: NA
clone_size: NA
cdr3_length: 14
cdr3_aa: CASSLDGSIETQYF
cdr3_nt: TGTGCCAGCAGCTTGGACGGGAGTATTGAGACCCAGTACTTC

j_call: TRBJ1-4
v_call: TRBV4-3
d_call: TRBD1
clone_size: once
cdr3_length: 18
cdr3_aa: CASSQHGQGFTTNEKLFF
cdr3_nt: TGCGCCAGCAGCCAGCACGGACAGGGGTTTACAACTAATGAAAAACTGTTTTTT

j_call: TRBJ2-2
v_call: TRBV6-2/TRBV6-3
d_call: NA
clone_size: NA
cdr3_length: 14
cdr3_aa: CASSYGQTPGELFF
cdr3_nt: TGTGCCAGCAGTTACGGGCAGACCCCCGGGGAGCTGTTTTTT

j_call: TRBJ2-1
v_call: TRBV7-2
d_call: NA
clone_size: NA
cdr3_length: 14
cdr3_aa: CASSSQAGYNEQFF
cdr3_nt: TGTGCCAGCAGCTCGCAGGCGGGATACAATGAGCAGTTCTTC

j_call: TRBJ2-5
v_call: TRBV25-1
d_call: NA
clone_size: NA
cdr3_length: 15
cdr3_aa: CASSESMTARETQYF
cdr3_nt: TGTGCCAGCAGTGAATCTATGACAGCCCGAGAGACCCAGTACTTC

j_call: TRBJ1-2
v_call: TRBV6-6
d_call: TRBD1
clone_size: NA
cdr3_length: 13
cdr3_aa: CASRGQANYGYTF
cdr3_nt: TGTGCCAGCAGAGGACAGGCTAACTATGGCTACACCTTC

j_call: TRBJ1-6
v_call: TRBV7-8
d_call: TRBD1
clone_size: few
cdr3_length: 14
cdr3_aa: CASSFWDRDSPLHF
cdr3_nt: TGTGCCAGCAGCTTTTGGGACAGGGACTCACCCCTCCACTTT

j_call: TRBJ2-3
v_call: TRBV10-3
d_call: NA
clone_size: NA
cdr3_length: 13
cdr3_aa: CAISVEGADTQYF
cdr3_nt: TGTGCCATCAGTGTCGAGGGGGCAGATACGCAGTATTTT

j_call: TRBJ2-7
v_call: TRBV12-3/TRBV12-4
d_call: NA
clone_size: NA
cdr3_length: 12
cdr3_aa: CASGTYHYEQYF
cdr3_nt: TGTGCTTCTGGGACTTACCACTACGAGCAGTACTTC

j_call: TRBJ2-7
v_call: TRBV5-1
d_call: TRBD1
clone_size: NA
cdr3_length: 14
cdr3_aa: CASRINRGPDEQYF
cdr3_nt: TGCGCCAGCAGGATAAACAGGGGGCCGGACGAGCAGTACTTC

j_call: TRBJ2-3
v_call: TRBV7-9
d_call: TRBD1
clone_size: NA
cdr3_length: 17
cdr3_aa: CASSHKPGQGIADTQYF
cdr3_nt: TGTGCCAGCAGTCATAAACCGGGACAGGGGATCGCAGATACGCAGTATTTT

j_call: TRBJ1-4
v_call: TRBV19
d_call: NA
clone_size: once
cdr3_length: 15
cdr3_aa: CASSRGGRGNEKLFF
cdr3_nt: TGTGCCAGTTCAAGGGGGGGCCGTGGTAATGAAAAACTGTTTTTT

j_call: TRBJ2-1
v_call: TRBV6-7
d_call: TRBD2
clone_size: NA
cdr3_length: 15
cdr3_aa: CASRGAGLLHNEQFF
cdr3_nt: TGTGCCAGCAGGGGAGCGGGACTGCTCCACAATGAGCAGTTCTTC

j_call: TRBJ2-1
v_call: TRBV3-1/TRBV3-2
d_call: TRBD2
clone_size: NA
cdr3_length: 14
cdr3_aa: CATLGTSGSNEQFF
cdr3_nt: TGTGCCACCTTAGGGACTAGCGGCTCCAATGAGCAGTTCTTC

j_call: TRBJ2-1
v_call: TRBV15
d_call: TRBD2
clone_size: once
cdr3_length: 16
cdr3_aa: CATSLAGLAENNEQFF
cdr3_nt: TGTGCCACCAGCTTGGCGGGACTAGCGGAAAACAATGAGCAGTTCTTC

j_call: TRBJ2-1
v_call: TRBV7-3
d_call: TRBD2
clone_size: NA
cdr3_length: 16
cdr3_aa: CASSLRMGGLPNEQFF
cdr3_nt: TGTGCCAGCAGCTTAAGGATGGGGGGACTACCCAATGAGCAGTTCTTC

j_call: TRBJ2-7
v_call: TRBV11-2
d_call: TRBD1
clone_size: NA
cdr3_length: 14
cdr3_aa: CASSLERGLNEQYF
cdr3_nt: TGTGCCAGCAGCTTAGAGAGGGGGCTGAACGAGCAGTACTTC

j_call: TRBJ1-2
v_call: TRBV11-2
d_call: NA
clone_size: NA
cdr3_length: 14
cdr3_aa: CASSRVATNYGYTF
cdr3_nt: TGTGCCAGCAGCCGGGTCGCCACAAACTATGGCTACACCTTC

j_call: TRBJ1-2
v_call: TRBV7-9
d_call: NA
clone_size: NA
cdr3_length: 13
cdr3_aa: CASSPLRGSGYTF
cdr3_nt: TGTGCCAGCAGCCCCCTCAGGGGATCGGGCTACACCTTC

j_call: TRBJ2-2
v_call: TRBV4-2
d_call: TRBD1
clone_size: NA
cdr3_length: 17
cdr3_aa: CASSQDPRQGYTGELFF
cdr3_nt: TGTGCCAGCAGCCAAGATCCGCGACAGGGGTACACCGGGGAGCTGTTTTTT

j_call: TRBJ2-7
v_call: TRBV6-2/TRBV6-3
d_call: NA
clone_size: NA
cdr3_length: 15
cdr3_aa: CASSSTGDSRRRQYF
cdr3_nt: TGTGCCAGCAGTTCTACTGGGGACTCACGACGGCGGCAGTACTTC

j_call: TRBJ2-1
v_call: TRBV12-3/TRBV12-4
d_call: TRBD1
clone_size: NA
cdr3_length: 13
cdr3_aa: CASSFAGTDEQFF
cdr3_nt: TGTGCCAGCAGTTTCGCAGGGACAGATGAGCAGTTCTTC

j_call: TRBJ2-3
v_call: TRBV7-6
d_call: TRBD2
clone_size: NA
cdr3_length: 14
cdr3_aa: CASSNGGATDTQYF
cdr3_nt: TGTGCCAGCAGCAACGGGGGGGCCACAGATACGCAGTATTTT